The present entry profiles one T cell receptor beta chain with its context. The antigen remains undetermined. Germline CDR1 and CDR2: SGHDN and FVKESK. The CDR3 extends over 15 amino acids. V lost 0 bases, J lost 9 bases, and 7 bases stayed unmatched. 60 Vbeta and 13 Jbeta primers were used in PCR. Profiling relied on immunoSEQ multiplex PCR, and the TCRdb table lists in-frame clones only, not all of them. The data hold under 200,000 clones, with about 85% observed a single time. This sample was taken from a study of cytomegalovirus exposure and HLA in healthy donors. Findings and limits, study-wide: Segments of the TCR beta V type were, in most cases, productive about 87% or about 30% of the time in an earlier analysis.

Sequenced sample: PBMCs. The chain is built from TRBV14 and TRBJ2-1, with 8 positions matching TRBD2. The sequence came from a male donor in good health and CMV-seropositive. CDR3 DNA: TGTGCCAGCAGCCAAGAATACGGGAGGGCCGGTGAGCAGTTCTTC. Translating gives CASSQEYGRAGEQFF.